Below are 29 T cell receptor beta chains sequenced from a single sample in a study of blood T cell repertoires in COVID-19. The method was immunoSEQ multiplex PCR; TCRdb's version includes in-frame clones alone and lacks a portion of them. Here the sample spans 400,000 to 450,000 clones, approximately 88% being singletons. Sample: peripheral blood. The receptor set was obtained from a woman aged 45-59 years with COVID-19, enrolled during active disease.

This clone came up once. V usage is TRBV5-1 and J usage is TRBJ1-1, with 7 nucleotides matching TRBD1. With V trimmed by 3 bases and J by 1 base, 6 bases remained unmatched. CDR3 length equals 15 residues. CDR1 is SGHRS and CDR2 is YFSETQ in the germline V gene. The CDR3 nucleotides read TGCGCCAGCAGCTACACTAACAGGGGGAACACTGAAGCTTTCTTT. Protein product: CASSYTNRGNTEAFF.

The chain has TRBV9 and TRBJ1-1; D is unresolved. Per the germline V gene, CDR1 is SGDLS and CDR2 is YYNGEE. The CDR3 has 13 amino acids. V shed 4 bases and J shed 3 bases, with 10 bases lying between them. This chain's CDR3 is CASSFLRDTEAFF. The CDR3 nucleotides read TGTGCCAGCAGCTTCCTCCGAGACACTGAAGCTTTCTTT.

CDR3 nucleotide sequence: TGTGCCAGCAGCGTAGGAGCGGGGGAAGATGAGCAGTTCTTC. Its translation is CASSVGAGEDEQFF. J is TRBJ2-1 and V is TRBV9; 8 bases are shared with TRBD2. V was pared by 0 bases and J by 8 bases, with 4 bases of the junction left unmatched. Germline CDR1 reads SGDLS; CDR2 reads YYNGEE. The CDR3 is 14 amino acids.

The chain couples TRBV5-5 to TRBJ2-5; 7 bases align to TRBD1. The CDR3 loop spans 16 amino acids. The germline V gene encodes CDR1 SGHKS and CDR2 YYEKEE (reference sequence). J lost 1 base, V lost 2 bases, and 8 bases had no gene match. The CDR3 is CASSLGWQGVQETQYF. The CDR3 nucleotides read TGTGCCAGCAGCTTAGGATGGCAGGGGGTCCAAGAGACCCAGTACTTC.

The chain couples TRBV20-1 to TRBJ2-3; D remains unclear. The CDR3 length is 11 residues. CDR1 is DFQATT and CDR2 is SNEGSKA in the germline V gene (reference sequence). Trimming took off 5 bases at V and 5 bases at J, with 8 bases between the two ends. CDR3 amino acids: CSASPRDTQYF. CDR3 sequence (DNA): TGCAGTGCTTCTCCGCGAGATACGCAGTATTTT.

The CDR3 DNA reads as TGTGCCACCAGCCCCCACAGGGGGGATCAGCCCCAGCATTTT. Translated: CATSPHRGDQPQHF. This chain joins TRBV24-1 and TRBJ1-5; TRBD1 matches at 8 bases. Unmatched junction bases numbered 6, after V lost 7 bases and J lost 5 bases. The CDR3 has 14 residues. The germline gives CDR1 KGHDR, CDR2 SFDVKD.

V gene TRBV7-2 combines with J gene TRBJ1-5, with a possible D match to TRBD1 (6 bases). V was shortened by 0 bases and J by 6 bases, with 9 bases between the two germline ends. Germline V gene sequence: CDR1 SGHTA, CDR2 FQGNSA. This CDR3 region has 14 residues. CDR3 nucleotides: TGTGCCAGCAGCTTAGCAGGGGGTGGTCAGCCCCAGCATTTT. It yields the protein CASSLAGGGQPQHF.

The rearrangement joins TRBV5-8 to TRBJ2-5; D may be TRBD1 (6 bases). The length of the CDR3 is 13 residues. The ends were cut back, 3 bases at V and 9 bases at J, with 15 bases in the middle. CDR1 SGHTS and CDR2 YDEGEE come from the germline V gene. The CDR3 DNA follows: TGTGCCAGCAGCTGGGGACAAGGGGTGGCCCAGTACTTC. Amino acid sequence: CASSWGQGVAQYF.

The chain couples TRBV6-6 to TRBJ2-3; 11 bases match TRBD2. The length of the CDR3 is 17 residues. Germline V CDR1 and CDR2: MNHNY, SVGAGI (reference sequence). J gave up 4 bases and V 5 bases, and 11 bases lay outside the gene matches. The CDR3 DNA reads TGTGCCAGCAGTCCCCGTCCAGTTAGCGGGGGGGCAGATACGCAGTATTTT. This codes for CASSPRPVSGGADTQYF.

The rearrangement links TRBV6-1 to TRBJ1-6; D is possibly TRBD1 (5 bases). Germline loops: CDR1 MNHNS, CDR2 SASEGT. This CDR3 is 14 amino acids long. V lost 1 base and J lost 9, with 10 bases in between. The CDR3 nucleotides are TGTGCCAGCAGTGAAGTAGGGGTCGGTTCACCCCTCCACTTT. Protein product: CASSEVGVGSPLHF.

The V gene is TRBV25-1, the J gene TRBJ1-2, with D maybe TRBD1 (5 bases). V shed 0 bases and J shed 8 bases, with 19 bases lying between them. Germline CDR1 and CDR2: MGHDK and SYGVNS. The CDR3 consists of 16 residues. The CDR3 loop is CASSEYGWTQGGGYTF. CDR3 coding DNA: TGTGCCAGCAGTGAATATGGGTGGACCCAGGGAGGAGGCTACACCTTC.

This chain links TRBV5-1 with TRBJ1-1; 7 bases map to TRBD1. Germline loops: CDR1 SGHRS, CDR2 YFSETQ. This CDR3 spans 14 amino acids. With 7 bases clipped from V and 2 bases from J, the junction kept 8 bases outside the gene matches. The CDR3 DNA reads TGCGCCAGCGCCCGACAGGGCTCAAACACTGAAGCTTTCTTT. Translating gives CASARQGSNTEAFF. Drawing the rest from reference TRBV5-1 and TRBJ1-1, the complete variable domain is KAGVTQTPRYLIKTRGQQVTLSCSPISGHRSVSWYQQTPGQGLQFLFEYFSETQRNKGNFPGRFSGRQFSNSRSEMNVSTLELGDSALYLCASARQGSNTEAFFGQGTRLTVV.

The rearrangement uses TRBV19 and TRBJ1-2, with 9 nucleotides matching TRBD1. The germline V gene encodes CDR1 LNHDA and CDR2 SQIVND (reference sequence). Trimming at V came to 4 bases and at J to 6 bases, leaving 3 bases not matched to a gene. The CDR3 is 13 residues long. In DNA form, the CDR3 reads TGTGCCAGTAGTACCGACAGGGGGAATGGCTACACCTTC. Protein: CASSTDRGNGYTF.

About this clone itself: At one boundary the junction diverges from the germline segment, which might be a read error. The gene calls are TRBV20-1 and TRBJ1-6; D remains ambiguous. The CDR3 has 11 residues. Germline assignment: CDR1 DFQATT and CDR2 SNEGSKA (reference sequence). The CDR3 DNA sequence: TGCAGTGCTCTAAGCACGGGTTCCCTTCGATTT. Amino acids: CSALSTGSLRF.

This CDR3 reads CASSLGSGLYNEQFF. For the CDR3, the DNA is TGCGCCAGCAGCTTGGGAAGCGGGCTCTACAATGAGCAGTTCTTC. The chain employs TRBV5-1 and TRBJ2-1; TRBD2 might be the D (6 bases). The CDR3 spans 15 residues. The germline V gene has CDR1 SGHRS and CDR2 YFSETQ. Trimming cost V 0 bases and J 3 bases, with 10 bases left between them.

The rearrangement links TRBV6-1 to TRBJ1-2; the D is unclear. Trimming pared 3 bases from V and 4 bases from J, leaving 9 bases between. Per germline, CDR1 MNHNS and CDR2 SASEGT. The CDR3 totals 13 residues. The CDR3 reads CASSDLGPYGYTF. The CDR3 coding sequence is TGTGCCAGCAGTGATCTGGGCCCCTATGGCTACACCTTC.

The chain is built from TRBV5-5 and TRBJ1-1; unclear D gene. Trimming took 4 bases from V and 4 from J, leaving 11 bases between them. Germline V gives CDR1 SGHKS, CDR2 YYEKEE (reference sequence). The CDR3 is 13 residues long. For the CDR3, the DNA is TGTGCCAGCAGCGGCTTAGCGGCCACTGAAGCTTTCTTT. The encoded protein is CASSGLAATEAFF.

The chain uses TRBV7-3 and TRBJ1-1; TRBD1 is a possible D gene (5 bases). The CDR3 loop spans 14 amino acids. V lost 6 bases and J lost 0, with 11 bases in between. Germline CDR1 reads SGHTA; CDR2 reads FQGTGA. The CDR3 is CASSLQGMNTEAFF. The DNA of the CDR3 is TGTGCCAGCAGTCTCCAGGGTATGAACACTGAAGCTTTCTTT.

The rearrangement joins TRBV6-5 to TRBJ2-2; D remains unclear. Trimming removed 5 bases at V and 8 bases at J, with 18 bases between. Germline V lookup: CDR1 MNHEY, CDR2 SVGAGI. The CDR3 runs to 15 residues. The CDR3, as DNA: TGTGCCAGCAGTAAAACCCCAGCGACCGGGGGGGAGCTGTTTTTT. It encodes CASSKTPATGGELFF.

The genes are TRBV25-1 and TRBJ2-2; no clear D gene. Trimming removed 6 bases from V and 5 bases from J, with 10 bases in between. The CDR3 contains 13 residues. Germline CDR1 and CDR2: MGHDK and SYGVNS. CDR3 sequence (DNA): TGTGCCAGCAGCGCCTCGGAGACCGGGGAGCTGTTTTTT. Residues: CASSASETGELFF.

This rearrangement joins TRBV28 to TRBJ1-2; D unresolved. This CDR3 contains 12 residues. Germline CDR1 reads MDHEN; CDR2 reads SYDVKM. The V and J ends lost 3 bases and 2 bases respectively, with 4 bases between them. CDR3 sequence reads: CASSLENYGYTF. Written as DNA, the CDR3 is TGTGCCAGCAGTTTGGAGAACTATGGCTACACCTTC.

Worth noting for this clone: Other DNA sequences in this sample translate to the same CDR3. The gene calls are TRBV18 and TRBJ1-2; 8 nucleotides align to TRBD1. The germline gives CDR1 KGHSH, CDR2 LQKENI. The CDR3 runs to 14 residues. J was trimmed by 2 bases and V by 3 bases; bases with no gene match: 2. CDR3 DNA sequence: TGTGCCAGCTCACCGGACAGGGCCAACTATGGCTACACCTTC. It is translated as CASSPDRANYGYTF.

The chain employs TRBV24-1 and TRBJ2-7, with 7 bases matching TRBD1. Germline-derived CDR1 and CDR2 are KGHDR and SFDVKD. The trim removed 4 bases at V and 0 bases at J, leaving 8 bases unmatched. There are 16 residues in the CDR3. The CDR3 reads CATSEPLTGSSYEQYF. CDR3 nucleotides: TGTGCCACCAGTGAGCCCTTGACAGGGAGCTCCTACGAGCAGTACTTC.

The V call is TRBV7-9, the J call TRBJ2-1; 9 bases agree with TRBD1. CDR1 SEHNR and CDR2 FQNEAQ come from the germline V gene (reference sequence). The CDR3 runs to 13 residues. V lost 11 bases, J lost 7 bases, and 9 bases stayed unmatched. The CDR3 coding sequence is TGTGCCGGGAAGGACAGGGGTGGAAATGAGCAGTTCTTC. Translation gives CAGKDRGGNEQFF.

The J gene is TRBJ2-1, the V gene TRBV5-3; 7 bases map to TRBD2. TRBV5-3 has ORF status, its function being uncertain. This CDR3 is 18 amino acids long. The V and J ends lost 2 bases and 0 bases, in that order; junction bases with no gene match: 11. The CDR3 coding sequence is TGTGCCAGAAGCTTTTTGCCGGGCGGGGGTTGCTCCTACAATGAGCAGTTCTTC. Translation gives CARSFLPGGGCSYNEQFF.

The V call is TRBV18, the J call TRBJ1-1; 7 nucleotides line up with TRBD1. Per germline, CDR1 KGHSH and CDR2 LQKENI. After removal of 6 bases from V and 3 bases from J, the junction contained 4 bases not matched to a gene. This CDR3 has 13 residues. The DNA of the CDR3 is TGTGCCAGCTCCCTCGGACAGGACACTGAAGCTTTCTTT. Protein: CASSLGQDTEAFF.

This clone was seen a few times. The V and J genes are TRBV27 and TRBJ1-5, with a weak D call TRBD1 (6 bases). From germline, CDR1 is MNHEY and CDR2 SMNVEV (reference sequence). The CDR3 length is 16 residues. V lost 6 bases and J lost 0, with 15 bases in between. CDR3 sequence reads: CASSLGTPYSNQPQHF. The CDR3 nucleotides read TGTGCCAGCAGCCTAGGGACACCGTATAGCAATCAGCCCCAGCATTTT.

The chain recombines TRBV5-1 with TRBJ1-1, with 8 bases identical to TRBD1. This CDR3 contains 14 residues. V lost 2 bases to trimming and J lost 8 bases; unmatched junction nucleotides: 8. Looked up from germline, CDR1 is SGHRS and CDR2 is YFSETQ. Here the CDR3 reads CASSFPGQASEAFF. The CDR3 nucleotides read TGCGCCAGCAGCTTCCCGGGACAGGCGTCGGAAGCTTTCTTT.

The chain couples TRBV6-1 to TRBJ2-1; TRBD2 aligns across 8 bases. Per germline, CDR1 MNHNS and CDR2 SASEGT. Trimming cost V 0 bases and J 9 bases; bases outside gene matches: 10. This CDR3 comprises 16 residues. As DNA, the CDR3 is TGTGCCAGCAGTGAAGCGGTGGTAGCGGGGTTCCCTGAGCAGTTCTTC. Amino acids: CASSEAVVAGFPEQFF.